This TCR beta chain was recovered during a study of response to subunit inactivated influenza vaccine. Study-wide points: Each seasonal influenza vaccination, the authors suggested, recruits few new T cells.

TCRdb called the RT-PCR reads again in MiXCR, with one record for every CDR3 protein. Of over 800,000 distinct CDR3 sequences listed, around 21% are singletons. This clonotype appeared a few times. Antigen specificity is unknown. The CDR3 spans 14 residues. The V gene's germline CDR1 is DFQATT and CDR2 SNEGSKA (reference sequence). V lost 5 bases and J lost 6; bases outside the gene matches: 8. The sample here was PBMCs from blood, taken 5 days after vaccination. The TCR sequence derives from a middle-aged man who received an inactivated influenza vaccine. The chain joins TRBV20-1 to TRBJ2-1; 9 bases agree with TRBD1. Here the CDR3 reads CSAARGTGRNEQFF. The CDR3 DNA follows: TGCAGTGCTGCCCGCGGGACAGGGCGCAATGAGCAGTTCTTC.